Sequencing of this T cell receptor (beta chain) was carried out in a study of PD-1 blockade in classical Hodgkin lymphoma. Method: immunoSEQ multiplex PCR; TCRdb's copy keeps in-frame clones and lacks some. The profile shows under 6,000 clones, 82% of them singletons. The germline gives CDR1 MNHEY, CDR2 SMNVEV (reference sequence). Trimming stripped 4 bases from V and 0 bases from J, with 13 bases between. CDR3 length: 16 residues. Every patient relapsed after autologous stem cell transplantation, and brentuximab vedotin exposure varied. Researchers pulled CD8+ T cells out of thawed PBMCs using magnetic negative selection.

This sequence was found in a human donor with classical Hodgkin lymphoma. The chain links TRBV27 to TRBJ2-1; D ambiguous. Sequencing was performed on CD8+ T cells from blood, taken at baseline. CDR3: CASSSMGLYSYNEQFF. In nucleotides, the CDR3 is TGTGCCAGCAGTTCCATGGGTCTTTACTCCTACAATGAGCAGTTCTTC.